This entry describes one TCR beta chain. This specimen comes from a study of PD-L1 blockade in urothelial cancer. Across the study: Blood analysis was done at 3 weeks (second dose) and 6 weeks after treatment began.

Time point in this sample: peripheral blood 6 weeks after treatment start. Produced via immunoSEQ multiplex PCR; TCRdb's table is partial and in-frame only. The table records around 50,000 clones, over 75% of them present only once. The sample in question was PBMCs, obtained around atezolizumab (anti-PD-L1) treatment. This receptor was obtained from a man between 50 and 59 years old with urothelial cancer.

The CDR3 nucleotides are TGTGCCAGCAGCTTATCGACAGGGACCTATGGCTACACCTTC. It codes for CASSLSTGTYGYTF. The chain uses TRBV7-8 and TRBJ1-2; 7 bases line up with TRBD1. V lost 2 bases, J lost 4 bases, and 4 bases stayed unmatched. The CDR3 runs to 14 residues. Germline V CDR1 and CDR2: SGHVS, FQNEAQ.